This entry features one TCR beta chain sequence. Researchers ran the PCR with 60 Vbeta and 13 Jbeta primers. Repertoires were generated with immunoSEQ multiplex PCR, while TCRdb's copy carries only in-frame clones and drops some. Of tens of thousands of clones listed, approximately 78% were seen once; the top ten hold roughly 2%. The sample originates from a study of cytomegalovirus exposure and HLA in healthy donors. Sequenced sample: PBMCs. The TCR sequence derives from a man aged 18 to 30 in good health and CMV-seronegative.

DNA for the CDR3: TGCGCCACCTGGTCCTTAGGACAGGGAGAGGGCGAGCAGTACTTC. Its protein product is CATWSLGQGEGEQYF. This chain joins TRBV10-1 and TRBJ2-7; 8 positions match TRBD1. The CDR3 is made up of 15 amino acids. The J segment lost 6 bases and the V segment lost 10 bases, leaving 17 bases of the junction unmatched. Per the germline V gene, CDR1 is WNHNN and CDR2 is SYGVQD (reference sequence).